One and the same sample provided the 9 T cell receptor beta chains below, sequenced in a study of Graves' ophthalmopathy and Graves' hyperthyroidism. The authors amplified TCR beta CDR3 regions, and they did so from RNA transcripts for repertoire sequencing. HTBI primers primed a first-round RT-PCR, and a second-round multiplex PCR followed. TCRdb passed the multiplex PCR reads through MiXCR, listing each CDR3 protein once. This table holds some 370,000 distinct CDR3 sequences, approximately 18% found once. Input material: peripheral blood. These receptors were collected from an adult woman with stable Graves' hyperthyroidism.

This clonotype was picked up many times. The CDR3 DNA reads TGCGCCAGCAGCCACGGAGGGTCTTACGAGCAGTACTTC. Its translation is CASSHGGSYEQYF. The chain combines TRBV4-1 with TRBJ2-7, with D perhaps matching TRBD2 (6 bases). The CDR3 has 13 amino acids. V lost 3 bases, J lost 4 bases, and 10 bases lay in between. Germline V gene lookup returns CDR1 MGHRA and CDR2 YSYEKL.

This clonotype appeared a few times. The chain recombines TRBV19 with TRBJ2-2; 8 bases are a match to TRBD2. The CDR3 extends over 14 amino acids. Germline CDR1 reads LNHDA; CDR2 reads SQIVND (reference sequence). V lost 10 bases, J lost 3 bases, and 7 bases stayed unmatched. This CDR3 reads CAIESGSHTGELFF. The CDR3 region has the DNA TGTGCCATCGAGAGCGGGAGCCACACCGGGGAGCTGTTTTTT.

This clonotype occurred many times. The chain recombines TRBV12-5 with TRBJ2-7; possibly TRBD1 or TRBD2 for D (5 bases each). Germline V CDR1 and CDR2: LGHNT, FRNRAP. V lost 0 bases and J 2 bases, leaving 11 bases between the germline ends. This CDR3 has 15 residues. The CDR3 spells CASGLVGDGTYEQYF. In DNA form, the CDR3 reads TGTGCTAGTGGTTTGGTAGGGGACGGTACCTACGAGCAGTACTTC.

The chain uses TRBV6-1 and TRBJ2-7; D not certain. The length of the CDR3 is 16 residues. The V end was cut by 7 bases, the J end by 2 bases, with 21 bases between. The germline V gene encodes CDR1 MNHNS and CDR2 SASEGT. CDR3 nucleotides: TGTGCCAGCATGGACCCCCTCGCAGATCCTACCTACGAGCAGTACTTC. It yields the protein CASMDPLADPTYEQYF.

The chain combines TRBV12-3 or TRBV12-4 with TRBJ2-2, with TRBD2 identical over 7 bases. V shed 6 bases, J shed 9 bases, and the junction held 10 bases outside the gene matches. This CDR3 is 14 amino acids long. As DNA, the CDR3 is TGTGCCAGCAGCGGACTAGTCCGGAGGAGGGAGCTGTTTTTT. Its protein is CASSGLVRRRELFF.

This clonotype was counted ten times or more. The V gene is TRBV6-2 or TRBV6-3, the J gene TRBJ2-7; 12 nucleotides line up with TRBD2. The germline V gene encodes CDR1 MNHEY and CDR2 SVGEGT. The CDR3 consists of 14 residues. V lost 7 bases to trimming and J lost 2 bases; unmatched junction nucleotides: 3. The CDR3 DNA reads TGTGCCAGCACCAGGACTAGCGGGGCCTACGAGCAGTACTTC. Protein sequence: CASTRTSGAYEQYF.

This clonotype was counted only a few times. The chain is built from TRBV19 and TRBJ2-7; no firm D call. V lost 1 base and J lost 6, with 4 bases in between. The CDR3 length is 11 residues. The germline V gene has CDR1 LNHDA and CDR2 SQIVND (reference sequence). CDR3 bases: TGTGCCAGTAGTATAGTTCTCGAGCAGTACTTC. It specifies CASSIVLEQYF.

The sample holds many counts of this clonotype. The J gene is TRBJ2-3, the V gene TRBV12-3 or TRBV12-4; D may be TRBD2 (5 bases). The CDR3 length is 16 residues. V lost 5 bases to trimming and J lost 0 bases, with 15 bases between them. The CDR3 here is CASSQPTRRSTDTQYF. CDR3 in DNA: TGTGCCAGCAGTCAACCCACTAGGAGAAGCACAGATACGCAGTATTTT.

This clonotype was recorded at least ten times. The J gene is TRBJ2-7, the V gene TRBV20-1, with a weak D call TRBD2 (5 bases). The CDR3 spans 17 residues. The germline V gene has CDR1 DFQATT and CDR2 SNEGSKA (reference sequence). V lost 1 base to trimming and J lost 4 bases, with 23 bases between them. CDR3 in amino acids: CSARAPEEPGHPYEQYF. The CDR3 nucleotides are TGCAGTGCTAGAGCCCCGGAGGAGCCGGGCCACCCTTACGAGCAGTACTTC.